The sequence of this T cell receptor (beta chain) was determined in a study of cytomegalovirus exposure and HLA in healthy donors. Notes on the study in general: Productive rates of about 87% or about 30% were seen for most TCR beta V segments in an earlier analysis. The study recorded about 150 TCR beta chains that were cytomegalovirus-associated. Under in vitro conditions, a few CMV-associated chains were confirmed as specific for CMV antigens.

About this clone: Its cognate antigen is unknown.

Donors consisted of healthy bone marrow donors. Germline CDR1 and CDR2: MNHEY and SMNVEV (reference sequence). CDR3 size: 15 residues. V dropped 4 bases and J dropped 7; count of bases not matched to a gene: 8. It was with 60 Vbeta and 13 Jbeta primers that the PCR ran. Sequencing used immunoSEQ multiplex PCR; TCRdb keeps in-frame clones, though not all of them. This repertoire shows about 200,000 clones, around 77% found once; its top ten account for less than 3.5%. The V gene is TRBV27, the J gene TRBJ2-1; 9 bases fit TRBD1. Sequenced: PBMCs. The sequence was obtained from a woman younger than 45 in good health and CMV-seronegative. The CDR3 region is CASSYRDRVGNEQFF. The CDR3 DNA reads as TGTGCCAGCAGTTACCGGGACAGGGTGGGTAATGAGCAGTTCTTC.